Sequencing of this T cell receptor (beta chain) was carried out in a study of identical twins listed by TCRdb under 2016. At the level of the whole study: To test whether fetal clonotypes persist, the study used deep sequencing on TCR alpha and beta repertoires from monozygotic twins, unrelated adults of various ages, and cord blood. To rule out contamination, replicate twin experiments were performed at different times with different library preparation protocols.

Library preparation used 5' RACE. Sequenced using an Illumina HiSeq 2000. A universal primer binding site was added through template switching, and the final cDNA carried a unique molecular identifier so that TCR cDNA molecules could be counted accurately. Specific primers in the conserved constant-segment region were used to synthesize first-strand cDNA for the TCR alpha and beta chains. To control for contamination, each cDNA library was double barcoded with a SMART-Mk sample barcode plus Illumina barcodes. TruSeq adapter sequences along with Illumina sample barcodes were introduced in two successive PCR steps. The Illumina HiSeq platform was used with custom primers to sequence TCR alpha and beta cDNA libraries. From the authors' description of their analysis: Unique molecular identifiers were extracted from raw reads with MiGEC, and CDR3 positions were determined with MiXCR. For each individual, recombination models were inferred using an EM algorithm with the repgenHMM and IGoR tools. The analysis of shared clonotypes was done with the tcR package in R, with sharing normalized by the product of cloneset sizes. To study raw recombination free of thymic and clonal selection effects, out-of-frame nonproductive sequences were analyzed. TCRdb reanalyzed the raw reads on its own, using fastp at Q25 for trimming and MiXCR for clone calling, and kept in-frame beta chains. A single entry per CDR3 protein holds the most common genes and DNA from its merged rows. TCRdb's processing, not the study's, gives the V and J calls here. The sample table contains roughly 720,000 distinct CDR3 sequences; only one count was recorded for roughly 18% of them. Around 14% of the sample lies in the top ten.

V is reduced by 2 bases and J by 1 base, leaving a spacing of 8 bases between them. Taken from the germline V gene, the CDR1 and CDR2 loops are KGHSH and LQKENI. The CDR3 numbers 14 residues from cysteine through phenylalanine. The kept DNA is CDR3 alone, 42 bases in frame from the first base. Beyond this particular receptor, the publication reports: Excess twin sharing in beta out-of-frame sequences was weaker because fewer shared sequences lowered the signal-to-noise ratio. In monozygotic twins, recombination models systematically underestimated out-of-frame TCR alpha sharing, but the models matched the sharing seen between unrelated individuals. Abundant cord blood beta clonotypes had fewer insertions, young adult naive repertoires showed a similar but weaker trend, and memory repertoires showed no such trend. Invariant T cells such as MAIT and iNKT could partly confound zero-insertion analyses, though diverse VJ usage argued against this for most clonotypes. Compared with coincidental sharing between unrelated individuals, out-of-frame TCR alpha sequences shared between twins had an excess of sequences with low generation probability. Because the same donors could not be followed over many years, the conclusions depended on cross-sectional statistical analysis.

This clonotype was seen only a few times. It lacks a known antigen. Qualities for individual bases were not recorded, and no much larger clone is one base off. All donors were healthy Caucasians. The twin cohort consisted of three pairs of female monozygotic twins, all aged roughly 18 to 29 years. The RNA used for TCR libraries was isolated from peripheral blood mononuclear cells. These sequences were also reported in another study, on T cells expressing NK-cell markers. The second study also describes: In sorted CD3+CD56+NKG2C+, CD3+CD56+NKG2C- and CD3+CD56-NKG2C+ T-cell subsets from several donors, TCR beta-chain repertoires were profiled. Of the eight sequenced donors, seven were found to be HCMV-seropositive and one was found to be HCMV-seronegative. To restrict sorting to alphabetaTCR-expressing T cells, an anti-gammadeltaTCR antibody was added in several experiments. In roughly 6 donors, the dominant CD3+CD56+NKG2C+ clonotypes were among the top 10 CD8+ clonotypes and accounted for about 1.0-7.5% of CD8+ T cells. Those dominant clonotypes were again the most abundant among CD3+CD56-NKG2C+ cells in a few donors, at roughly 25-60.1%. Whether the expanded NKG2C-expressing T cell clones were specific for HCMV antigens was left unclear. The eight sequenced donors were randomly selected healthy volunteers, three men and five women. HCMV-specific IgG was detected in serum with a commercial ELISA kit to determine HCMV serostatus. For about 6 donors, bulk peripheral blood T-cell repertoires were additionally sequenced from unsorted PBMC. MIGEC was used to demultiplex reads and group reads by UMI, and MiTCR was used to assemble and quantify clonotypes. To remove erroneous sequences, TCR cDNA sequences were retained only when supported by two or more reads. The tcR package was used for downstream repertoire analysis, and clonotypes were matched between fractions using CDR3 nucleotide sequence together with V segment. VDJmatch was used to annotate antigen specificity against VDJdb, with one amino acid substitution in CDR3 permitted.

This TCR came from a woman under 30 in good health. This sequence uses TRBV18 and TRBJ1-1; possibly the D gene is TRBD1, per 5 matching bases. Input material: PBMCs. The CDR3 corresponds to CASSPDSPNTEAFF. The nucleotide sequence is given as TGTGCCAGCTCACCAGACAGCCCGAACACTGAAGCTTTCTTT.